The 18 T cell receptor beta chains given below trace back to one sample, sequenced in a study of blood T cell repertoires in COVID-19. The assay was immunoSEQ multiplex PCR, and TCRdb's table has in-frame clones only and misses some. Altogether a few hundred thousand clones are present, approximately 87% being singletons, with the ten largest covering 1.3%. The sequencing input was PBMCs or T cells enriched from blood (not recorded which). These receptors all come from a young man who had recovered from COVID-19.

The V call is TRBV13, the J call TRBJ2-3, with D perhaps TRBD2 (5 bases). Germline V CDR1 and CDR2: PRHDT, FYEKMQ (reference sequence). The ends were cut back, 3 bases at V and 0 bases at J, with 10 bases in the middle. The CDR3 is 15 amino acids. CDR3 bases: TGTGCCAGCAGCTTGAGGGTAGCGAGCACAGATACGCAGTATTTT. This codes for CASSLRVASTDTQYF.

The chain links TRBV7-8 to TRBJ1-5; D gene ambiguous. The germline V gene has CDR1 SGHVS and CDR2 FQNEAQ. CDR3 length: 16 amino acids. Trimming stripped 1 base from V and 5 bases from J, with 15 bases between. CDR3: CASSLVGGLVYQPQHF. The DNA of the CDR3 is TGTGCCAGCAGCTTAGTCGGAGGTCTCGTGTATCAGCCCCAGCATTTT.

The J gene is TRBJ1-4, the V gene TRBV10-2; weak D call: TRBD1 (5 bases). Trimming shortened V by 6 bases and J by 0 bases, and 8 bases separated the two germline ends. Germline loops: CDR1 WSHSY, CDR2 SAAADI. There are 14 residues in the CDR3. As DNA, the CDR3 is TGCGCCAGCAGCGCAGGGACAACTAATGAAAAACTGTTTTTT. Translation: CASSAGTTNEKLFF.

The V call is TRBV13, the J call TRBJ1-2; TRBD1 aligns across 8 bases. The CDR3 has 16 residues. CDR1 is PRHDT, CDR2 FYEKMQ, per germline (reference sequence). V lost 2 bases to trimming and J lost 0 bases; unmatched junction nucleotides: 5. The CDR3 reads CASSLTGTGPNYGYTF. CDR3 in DNA: TGTGCCAGCAGCTTAACTGGGACAGGCCCTAACTATGGCTACACCTTC.

V is TRBV19 and J is TRBJ1-1, with D perhaps TRBD1 (5 bases). Trimming pared 5 bases from V and 7 bases from J, leaving 17 bases between. The CDR3 sequence is 14 residues long. Germline-derived CDR1 and CDR2 are LNHDA and SQIVND (reference sequence). CDR3 in DNA: TGTGCCAGTAGTCTCCGTGGGGGGGAGCTTGAAGCTTTCTTT. Amino acid sequence: CASSLRGGELEAFF.

The chain links TRBV4-1 to TRBJ2-3; 8 bases line up with TRBD2. Germline-derived CDR1 and CDR2 are MGHRA and YSYEKL. The CDR3 has 16 residues. Trimming took 0 bases from V and 2 from J; bases not matched to a gene: 4. The CDR3: CASSQDRGLDTDTQYF. The CDR3 nucleotides read TGCGCCAGCAGCCAAGATCGGGGACTAGACACAGATACGCAGTATTTT.

The CDR3 region is CASSSDRGQSPLHF. The CDR3, as DNA: TGCGCCAGCAGCTCGGACAGGGGTCAATCACCCCTCCACTTT. The chain couples TRBV5-1 to TRBJ1-6, with TRBD1 identical over 9 bases. This CDR3 has 14 amino acids. Germline loops: CDR1 SGHRS, CDR2 YFSETQ. V trimming: 3 bases; J trimming: 10 bases; junction bases outside the gene matches: 5.

This clone appeared a single time. The chain has TRBV9 and TRBJ1-2; D not resolved. The V gene's germline CDR1 is SGDLS and CDR2 YYNGEE. This CDR3 comprises 12 residues. V was shortened by 2 bases and J by 7 bases, with 9 bases between the two germline ends. CDR3 residues: CASSVQEGGYTF. The CDR3 nucleotides are TGTGCCAGCAGCGTTCAGGAAGGTGGCTACACCTTC.

This clone was seen a single time. This rearrangement joins TRBV9 to TRBJ2-3; 7 bases fit TRBD2. Germline loops: CDR1 SGDLS, CDR2 YYNGEE. This CDR3 is built from 16 residues. Trimming cost V 0 bases and J 0 bases; bases outside gene matches: 4. The CDR3 coding sequence is TGTGCCAGCAGCGTAGGAGCGGGGAGTAGCACAGATACGCAGTATTTT. Translation: CASSVGAGSSTDTQYF.

The V and J genes are TRBV5-4 and TRBJ2-7; 9 positions match TRBD1. V shed 1 base and J 4 bases; nucleotides not matched to a gene: 6. CDR1 and CDR2 from the germline V gene are SGHNT and YYREEE (reference sequence). The CDR3 is made up of 15 amino acids. DNA of the CDR3: TGTGCCAGCAGCTTGAGTCCGGGACAGGGATACGAGCAGTACTTC. Translation gives CASSLSPGQGYEQYF.

This clone was seen more than once but under ten times. V gene TRBV9 combines with J gene TRBJ2-3; 7 bases are shared with TRBD1. CDR1 SGDLS and CDR2 YYNGEE come from the germline V gene. V gave up 2 bases and J gave up 4 bases; unmatched junction bases: 10. This CDR3 spans 16 amino acids. CDR3: CASSVLQGIGADTQYF. In DNA, the CDR3 is TGTGCCAGCAGCGTTTTACAGGGGATTGGTGCAGATACGCAGTATTTT.

This clone showed up just a few times. The rearrangement joins TRBV2 to TRBJ1-2, with D unresolved. Trimming removed 7 bases from V and 3 bases from J, with 9 bases in between. This CDR3 spans 12 amino acids. Germline loops: CDR1 SNHLY, CDR2 FYNNEI. The CDR3 nucleotides are TGTGCCAGCATTTGGGGAGACTATGGCTACACCTTC. Its protein is CASIWGDYGYTF. Full variable domain (rest looked up from reference TRBV2 and TRBJ1-2): EPEVTQTPSHQVTQMGQEVILRCVPISNHLYFYWYRQILGQKVEFLVSFYNNEISEKSEIFDDQFSVERPDGSNFTLKIRSTKLEDSAMYFCASIWGDYGYTFGSGTRLTVV.

The chain couples TRBV5-1 to TRBJ2-6, with 7 bases fitting TRBD1. The CDR3 totals 15 residues. J gave up 1 base and V 4 bases, and 2 bases lay outside the gene matches. Germline V CDR1 and CDR2: SGHRS, YFSETQ. The CDR3 protein is CASSATGSGANVLTF. Here the CDR3 DNA reads TGCGCCAGCAGCGCGACAGGGTCTGGGGCCAACGTCCTGACTTTC. The complete variable domain, with remaining parts taken from reference TRBV5-1 and TRBJ2-6, reads KAGVTQTPRYLIKTRGQQVTLSCSPISGHRSVSWYQQTPGQGLQFLFEYFSETQRNKGNFPGRFSGRQFSNSRSEMNVSTLELGDSALYLCASSATGSGANVLTFGAGSRLTVL.

The V call is TRBV2, the J call TRBJ1-3; the D is unclear. The CDR3 totals 15 residues. Germline assignment: CDR1 SNHLY and CDR2 FYNNEI. V lost 1 base, J lost 0 bases, and 7 bases lay in between. The CDR3 DNA is TGTGCCAGCAGTGAAGGTACACACTCTGGAAACACCATATATTTT. The encoded protein is CASSEGTHSGNTIYF. Full variable domain (outside the CDR3, taken from reference TRBV2 and TRBJ1-3): EPEVTQTPSHQVTQMGQEVILRCVPISNHLYFYWYRQILGQKVEFLVSFYNNEISEKSEIFDDQFSVERPDGSNFTLKIRSTKLEDSAMYFCASSEGTHSGNTIYFGEGSWLTVV.

The chain employs TRBV25-1 and TRBJ2-1; 12 bases line up with TRBD2. Germline V gives CDR1 MGHDK, CDR2 SYGVNS. This CDR3 region has 16 residues. V shed 5 bases and J 4 bases; nucleotides not matched to a gene: 6. The CDR3 protein is CASSPLTSGSYNEQFF. The CDR3 nucleotides are TGTGCCAGCAGTCCCCTGACTAGCGGGAGTTACAATGAGCAGTTCTTC.

The genes are TRBV5-5 and TRBJ1-1, with unresolved D. The germline V gene has CDR1 SGHKS and CDR2 YYEKEE (reference sequence). Trimming removed 4 bases from V and 1 base from J, with 11 bases in between. There are 14 residues in the CDR3. CDR3 in amino acids: CASSAGLKNTEAFF. For the CDR3, the DNA is TGTGCCAGCAGCGCCGGACTGAAGAACACTGAAGCTTTCTTT.

The rearrangement uses TRBV6-6 and TRBJ2-3, with TRBD1 as a possible D gene (6 bases). The CDR3 runs to 15 residues. CDR1 and CDR2 (germline): MNHNY, SVGAGI (reference sequence). The V end was cut by 0 bases, the J end by 4 bases, with 11 bases between. The CDR3 DNA sequence: TGTGCCAGCAGTTACTCCGGCAGGGGCCCAGATACGCAGTATTTT. The encoded protein is CASSYSGRGPDTQYF.

This chain links TRBV5-1 with TRBJ2-5; 9 nucleotides line up with TRBD1. This CDR3 spans 16 amino acids. Germline V gives CDR1 SGHRS, CDR2 YFSETQ. V trimming: 0 bases; J trimming: 5 bases; junction bases outside the gene matches: 8. This CDR3 is CASSLGPTGGWETQYF. The CDR3 bases are TGCGCCAGCAGCTTGGGTCCGACAGGGGGATGGGAGACCCAGTACTTC.